Shown below are 10 T cell receptor beta chains from a single sample sequenced in a study of cytomegalovirus exposure and HLA in healthy donors. Use of 60 Vbeta and 13 Jbeta primers characterized the PCR. Here immunoSEQ multiplex PCR was the method, and the copy in TCRdb shows in-frame clones only, minus some. Of 65,000 to 100,000 clones in the sample, 75% to 85% were seen once. Material: PBMCs. Receptors originate from a woman aged 40-49 years in good health and CMV-seropositive.

The chain carries TRBV27 and TRBJ2-2; 7 bases are shared with TRBD2. The junction had 9 bases not matched to a gene; V was cut back by 6 bases and J by 2 bases. The germline V gene encodes CDR1 MNHEY and CDR2 SMNVEV (reference sequence). This CDR3 contains 16 residues. The CDR3 sequence: CASSSPGLPNTGELFF. In nucleotides, the CDR3 is TGTGCCAGCAGCTCCCCGGGACTACCAAACACCGGGGAGCTGTTTTTT.

The gene calls are TRBV7-2 and TRBJ2-3; TRBD2 agrees at 7 bases. Germline V lookup: CDR1 SGHTA, CDR2 FQGNSA. Germline trimming cut 3 bases from V and 5 bases from J; bases unmatched to any gene: 8. The CDR3 has 15 amino acids. The CDR3 nucleotides are TGTGCCAGCAGCTTTCGGGACTACCCGATAGATACGCAGTATTTT. Its protein product is CASSFRDYPIDTQYF. Full variable domain (rest looked up from reference TRBV7-2 and TRBJ2-3): GAGVSQSPSNKVTEKGKDVELRCDPISGHTALYWYRQSLGQGLEFLIYFQGNSAPDKSGLPSDRFSAERTGGSVSTLTIQRTQQEDSAVYLCASSFRDYPIDTQYFGPGTRLTVL.

The J gene is TRBJ2-3, the V gene TRBV7-3; 7 bases are a match to TRBD1. CDR1 and CDR2 from the germline V gene are SGHTA and FQGTGA. The CDR3 spans 14 residues. The V and J ends lost 5 bases and 7 bases, in that order; junction bases with no gene match: 9. The CDR3 nucleotides are TGTGCCAGCAGCCCTCCGGGACAGCTTCATACGCAGTATTTT. It yields the protein CASSPPGQLHTQYF.

This chain links TRBV4-1 with TRBJ1-3; D is unclear. Germline V gene lookup returns CDR1 MGHRA and CDR2 YSYEKL. CDR3 length: 16 amino acids. V shed 0 bases and J shed 0 bases, with 9 bases lying between them. Here the CDR3 reads CASSQDTRSSGNTIYF. The CDR3 region has the DNA TGCGCCAGCAGCCAAGATACACGGAGCTCTGGAAACACCATATATTTT.

The V call is TRBV5-6, the J call TRBJ1-2; 9 bases map to TRBD1. The J segment lost 4 bases and the V segment lost 0 bases, leaving 7 bases of the junction unmatched. This CDR3 is built from 16 residues. Germline CDR1 and CDR2: SGHDT and YYEEEE. This chain's CDR3 is CASSLGDRDLVYGYTF. CDR3 DNA sequence: TGTGCCAGCAGCTTGGGGGACAGGGATTTGGTCTATGGCTACACCTTC.

V gene TRBV7-9 combines with J gene TRBJ2-7; weak D call: TRBD2 (6 bases). This CDR3 is 14 amino acids long. CDR1 and CDR2 from the germline V gene are SEHNR and FQNEAQ (reference sequence). V lost 5 bases and J lost 0, with 11 bases in between. The chain's CDR3 is CASSRGDFSYEQYF. In DNA form, the CDR3 reads TGTGCCAGCAGCCGAGGGGACTTCTCCTACGAGCAGTACTTC.

The V gene is TRBV7-3, the J gene TRBJ1-1; D gene uncertain. CDR3 size: 13 residues. The V and J ends lost 5 bases and 1 base respectively, with 8 bases between them. From germline, CDR1 is SGHTA and CDR2 FQGTGA. The chain's CDR3 is CASSRTQNTEAFF. CDR3 bases: TGTGCCAGCAGCCGAACACAGAACACTGAAGCTTTCTTT.

CDR3 amino acids: CASSSAEAGASYEQYF. As DNA, the CDR3 is TGTGCCAGCAGCTCCGCAGAAGCGGGCGCCTCCTACGAGCAGTACTTC. The rearrangement links TRBV11-2 to TRBJ2-7; tentative D call: TRBD2 (6 bases). Trimming took 4 bases from V and 0 from J, leaving 16 bases between them. This CDR3 contains 16 residues. The V gene's germline CDR1 is SGHAT and CDR2 FQNNGV. The whole variable domain, filled in from reference TRBV11-2 and TRBJ2-7, reads EAGVAQSPRYKIIEKRQSVAFWCNPISGHATLYWYQQILGQGPKLLIQFQNNGVVDDSQLPKDRFSAERLKGVDSTLKIQPAKLEDSAVYLCASSSAEAGASYEQYFGPGTRLTVT.

The chain has TRBV25-1 and TRBJ2-7, with 10 bases identical to TRBD2. CDR1 MGHDK and CDR2 SYGVNS come from the germline V gene. This CDR3 is 16 amino acids long. Trimming removed 0 bases from V and 2 bases from J; junction bases left unmatched: 4. The CDR3 bases are TGTGCCAGCAGTGAATACCCTAGCGGGAGTCCCTACGAGCAGTACTTC. Amino acids: CASSEYPSGSPYEQYF.

This clone was observed a single time. This chain connects TRBV28 to TRBJ2-2, with D possibly TRBD2 on 7 matching bases. This CDR3 contains 18 residues. V was shortened by 7 bases and J by 1 base, with 22 bases between the two germline ends. Germline-derived CDR1 and CDR2 are MDHEN and SYDVKM. For the CDR3, the DNA is TGTGCCAGCATCCAACAGGGTAGCGGGCCCTTGAACACCGGGGAGCTGTTTTTT. Translating it yields CASIQQGSGPLNTGELFF.